A single sample is the source of the 2 T cell receptor beta chains below, sequenced in a study of post-analysis software for immune sequencing data. For these TCRs, the target antigens are not known. General study points: There were roughly 5 TRBV segments more frequent in patients than controls, and TRBV5-6, TRBV5-1 and TRBV20-1 were among them.

Prepared TCR beta cDNA libraries contained unique molecular identifiers. TCRdb re-analysed the PCR reads in MiXCR, keeping a single row per CDR3 protein. The table lists some 890,000 distinct CDR3 sequences, roughly 50% of them singletons. Sequenced input: blood. The source is a girl aged 10 to 17 with multiple sclerosis.

The genes are TRBV6-5 and TRBJ2-7; 9 bases match TRBD2. CDR1 MNHEY and CDR2 SVGAGI come from the germline V gene. The CDR3 is made up of 16 amino acids. With 0 bases clipped from V and 1 base from J, the junction kept 4 bases outside the gene matches. CDR3 DNA: TGTGCCAGCAGTTACTCGGCGGGAGGGGATTCCTACGAGCAGTACTTC. This encodes CASSYSAGGDSYEQYF.

The chain carries TRBV20-1 and TRBJ2-3; TRBD1 matches 12 bases. J was trimmed by 4 bases and V by 6 bases; bases with no gene match: 8. Germline V gene sequence: CDR1 DFQATT, CDR2 SNEGSKA (reference sequence). There are 15 residues in the CDR3. The CDR3 loop is CSASFGTGGADTQYF. The CDR3 DNA is TGCAGTGCGTCTTTTGGGACAGGGGGCGCAGATACGCAGTATTTT.